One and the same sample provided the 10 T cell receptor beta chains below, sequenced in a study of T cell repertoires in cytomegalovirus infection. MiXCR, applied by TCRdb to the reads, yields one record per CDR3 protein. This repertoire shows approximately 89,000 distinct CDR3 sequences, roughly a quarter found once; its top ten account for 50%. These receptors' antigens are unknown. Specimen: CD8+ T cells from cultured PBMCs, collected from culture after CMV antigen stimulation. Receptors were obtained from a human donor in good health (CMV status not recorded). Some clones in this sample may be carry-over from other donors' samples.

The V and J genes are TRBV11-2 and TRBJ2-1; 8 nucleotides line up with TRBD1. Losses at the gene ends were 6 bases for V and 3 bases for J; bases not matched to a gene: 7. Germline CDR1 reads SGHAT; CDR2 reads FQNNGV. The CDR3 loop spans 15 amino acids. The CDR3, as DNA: TGTGCCAGCAGAGAGACAGGGGAGCTCTACAATGAGCAGTTCTTC. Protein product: CASRETGELYNEQFF.

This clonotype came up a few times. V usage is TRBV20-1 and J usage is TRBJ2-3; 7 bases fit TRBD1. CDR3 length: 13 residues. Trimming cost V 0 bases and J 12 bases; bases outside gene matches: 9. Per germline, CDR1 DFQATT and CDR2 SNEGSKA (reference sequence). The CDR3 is CSARDPVRDSQYF. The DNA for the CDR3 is TGCAGTGCTAGAGACCCCGTCAGGGACAGTCAGTATTTT.

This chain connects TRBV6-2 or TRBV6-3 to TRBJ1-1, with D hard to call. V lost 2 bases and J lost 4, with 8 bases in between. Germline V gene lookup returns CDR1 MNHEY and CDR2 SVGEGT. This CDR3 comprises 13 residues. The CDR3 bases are TGTGCCAGCAGTTACGTTTCCTCCACTGAAGCTTTCTTT. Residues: CASSYVSSTEAFF.

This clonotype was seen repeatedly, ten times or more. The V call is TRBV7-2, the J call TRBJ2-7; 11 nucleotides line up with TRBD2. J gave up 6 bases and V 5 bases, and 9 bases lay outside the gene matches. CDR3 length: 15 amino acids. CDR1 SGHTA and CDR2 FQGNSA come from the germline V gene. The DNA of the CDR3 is TGTGCCAGCAGCCCAGCCCTAGCGGGAGGTCGCGAGCAGTACTTC. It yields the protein CASSPALAGGREQYF.

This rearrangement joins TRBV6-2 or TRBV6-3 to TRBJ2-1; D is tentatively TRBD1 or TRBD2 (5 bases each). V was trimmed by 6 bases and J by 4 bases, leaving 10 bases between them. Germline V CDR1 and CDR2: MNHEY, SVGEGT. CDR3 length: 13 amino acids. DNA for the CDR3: TGTGCCAGCAGAACAGGACTGTACAATGAGCAGTTCTTC. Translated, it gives CASRTGLYNEQFF.

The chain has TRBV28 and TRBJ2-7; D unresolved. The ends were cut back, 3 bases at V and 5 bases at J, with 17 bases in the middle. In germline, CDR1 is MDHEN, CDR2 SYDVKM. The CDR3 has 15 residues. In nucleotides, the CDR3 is TGTGCCAGCAGTTTGGCGGTCCTGGGCCCCAACGAGCAGTACTTC. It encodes CASSLAVLGPNEQYF.

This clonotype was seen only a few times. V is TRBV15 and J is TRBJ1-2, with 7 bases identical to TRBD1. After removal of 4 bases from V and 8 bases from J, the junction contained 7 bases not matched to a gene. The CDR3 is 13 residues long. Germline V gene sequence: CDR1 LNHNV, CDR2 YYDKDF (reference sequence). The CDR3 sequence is CATSKDRVDGYTF. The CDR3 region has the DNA TGTGCCACCAGCAAAGACAGGGTTGACGGCTACACCTTC.

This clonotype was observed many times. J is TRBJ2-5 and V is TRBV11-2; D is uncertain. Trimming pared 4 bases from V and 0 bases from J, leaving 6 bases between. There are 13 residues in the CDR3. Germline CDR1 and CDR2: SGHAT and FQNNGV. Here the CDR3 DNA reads TGTGCCAGCAGCTACCTTAACCAAGAGACCCAGTACTTC. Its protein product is CASSYLNQETQYF.

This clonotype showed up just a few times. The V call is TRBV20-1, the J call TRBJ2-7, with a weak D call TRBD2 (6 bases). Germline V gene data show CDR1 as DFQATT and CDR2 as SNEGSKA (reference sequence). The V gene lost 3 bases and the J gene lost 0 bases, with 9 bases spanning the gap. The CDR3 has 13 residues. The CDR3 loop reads CSASAGSSYEQYF. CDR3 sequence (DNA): TGCAGTGCTAGTGCGGGGAGCTCCTACGAGCAGTACTTC.

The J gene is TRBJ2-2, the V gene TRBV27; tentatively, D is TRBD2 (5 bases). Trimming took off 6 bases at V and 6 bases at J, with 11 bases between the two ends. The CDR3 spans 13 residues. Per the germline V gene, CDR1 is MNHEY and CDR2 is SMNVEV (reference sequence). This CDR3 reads CASRPGVAGELFF. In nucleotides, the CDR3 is TGTGCCAGCAGGCCCGGGGTGGCCGGGGAGCTGTTTTTT.